The 18 T cell receptor beta chains presented below share a single source sample, sequenced in a study of beta chain features in type 1 diabetes. Since all of the isolated RNA was reverse transcribed, expressed TCRB transcripts were what got sequenced. The table came from immunoSEQ multiplex PCR; TCRdb's copy has only in-frame clones and leaves some out. This sample has a few hundred thousand clones; less than 20% occur once, and the top ten carry approximately 0.041%. The sequencing sample was made of naive CD4+ T cells from blood. These TCRs come from a woman aged 18-30 years in good health.

This clone was seen a few times. The chain joins TRBV10-3 to TRBJ2-5; D unresolved. The CDR3 totals 13 residues. V lost 3 bases to trimming and J lost 5 bases, with 10 bases between them. Germline CDR1 reads ENHRY; CDR2 reads SYGVKD. CDR3 region: CAISDHQRETQYF. DNA of the CDR3: TGTGCCATCAGTGATCACCAACGGGAGACCCAGTACTTC.

The chain links TRBV7-9 to TRBJ2-5, with 7 bases aligning to TRBD1. The V and J ends lost 5 bases and 5 bases, in that order; junction bases with no gene match: 5. The CDR3 has 13 residues. Germline CDR1 reads SEHNR; CDR2 reads FQNEAQ (reference sequence). The CDR3 nucleotides read TGTGCCAGCAGCGAACAGGGGATGGAGACCCAGTACTTC. Translated: CASSEQGMETQYF.

This clone was picked up a small number of times. The chain recombines TRBV7-2 with TRBJ2-5, with 7 bases that match TRBD1. V was clipped by 5 bases and J by 7 bases; unmatched bases: 25. The length of the CDR3 is 19 residues. The germline CDR1 and CDR2 sequences are SGHTA and FQGNSA. The CDR3 loop is CASSPGTALALLTAGTQYF. CDR3 nucleotides: TGTGCCAGCAGCCCCGGGACAGCTCTTGCCCTGCTGACGGCTGGGACCCAGTACTTC.

V gene TRBV2 combines with J gene TRBJ1-1; 9 nucleotides match TRBD1. The CDR3 extends over 13 amino acids. Germline lookup yields CDR1 SNHLY and CDR2 FYNNEI. V lost 8 bases and J lost 4; bases outside the gene matches: 5. DNA of the CDR3: TGTGCCAGCCGGGACAGGGAATTCACTGAAGCTTTCTTT. The encoded protein is CASRDREFTEAFF.

The rearrangement links TRBV5-1 to TRBJ2-1; TRBD2 might be the D (5 bases). The CDR3 extends over 12 amino acids. The germline gives CDR1 SGHRS, CDR2 YFSETQ. The V gene lost 6 bases and the J gene lost 8 bases, with 12 bases spanning the gap. The CDR3 coding sequence is TGCGCCAGCACCTTAAGCGGTGATGAGCAGTTCTTC. It specifies CASTLSGDEQFF. Looking up the rest from reference TRBV5-1 and TRBJ2-1 gives the full variable domain: KAGVTQTPRYLIKTRGQQVTLSCSPISGHRSVSWYQQTPGQGLQFLFEYFSETQRNKGNFPGRFSGRQFSNSRSEMNVSTLELGDSALYLCASTLSGDEQFFGPGTRLTVL.

The rearrangement links TRBV15 to TRBJ1-5; D call uncertain. This CDR3 comprises 15 residues. Germline V gives CDR1 LNHNV, CDR2 YYDKDF (reference sequence). The V gene lost 0 bases and the J gene lost 4 bases, with 10 bases spanning the gap. The CDR3 region has the DNA TGTGCCACCAGCAGAGAAAGGTCAGGAAATCAGCCCCAGCATTTT. Protein: CATSRERSGNQPQHF.

The chain combines TRBV7-8 with TRBJ2-3, with a weak D call TRBD2 (5 bases). The CDR3 runs 13 residues. Per the germline V gene, CDR1 is SGHVS and CDR2 is FQNEAQ. V shed 5 bases and J shed 5 bases, with 11 bases lying between them. The CDR3 DNA sequence: TGTGCCAGCAGCAAGCGGCCCGAAGATACGCAGTATTTT. This gives the protein CASSKRPEDTQYF.

This clone was seen only a few times. The V gene is TRBV5-1, the J gene TRBJ2-4; TRBD1 matches 9 bases. CDR3 size: 14 residues. The ends lost 2 bases at V and 8 bases at J; junction bases unmatched: 5. Germline CDR1 is SGHRS and CDR2 is YFSETQ. CDR3 sequence (DNA): TGCGCCAGCAGCTTTACAGGGGGCAAGGACATTCAGTACTTC. This sequence encodes CASSFTGGKDIQYF.

V and J are TRBV15 and TRBJ2-1; D remains ambiguous. CDR1 LNHNV and CDR2 YYDKDF come from the germline V gene (reference sequence). The V and J ends lost 1 base and 7 bases respectively, with 14 bases between them. This CDR3 has 15 residues. The CDR3 loop is CATSRGDKDLNEQFF. The CDR3 DNA reads as TGTGCCACCAGCAGAGGAGACAAAGACCTTAATGAGCAGTTCTTC.

In its sample, this clone was seen a few times. CDR3 DNA sequence: TGTGCCAGCAGCTCGACCGGGACAGTGCAAGAGACCCAGTACTTC. Protein: CASSSTGTVQETQYF. This chain connects TRBV7-9 to TRBJ2-5; 7 bases agree with TRBD1. J was trimmed by 2 bases and V by 4 bases; bases with no gene match: 7. This CDR3 spans 15 amino acids. Germline values: CDR1 SEHNR, CDR2 FQNEAQ (reference sequence).

This clone was detected a few times. The chain joins TRBV29-1 to TRBJ2-3; 7 bases align to TRBD2. The CDR3 totals 16 residues. Looked up from germline, CDR1 is SQVTM and CDR2 is ANQGSEA. The V and J ends lost 8 bases and 0 bases, in that order; junction bases with no gene match: 14. The CDR3 reads CSFCLWASGSTDTQYF. In DNA form, the CDR3 reads TGCAGCTTCTGCTTGTGGGCTAGCGGAAGCACAGATACGCAGTATTTT.

This clone has just a few counts. The genes are TRBV5-4 and TRBJ2-7; 8 bases align to TRBD1. The CDR3 is 12 amino acids. J lost 3 bases, V lost 4 bases, and 0 bases had no gene match. CDR1 and CDR2 (germline): SGHNT, YYREEE (reference sequence). The CDR3 DNA follows: TGTGCCAGCAGCACAGGGGGCTACGAGCAGTACTTC. Encoded protein: CASSTGGYEQYF.

The V call is TRBV7-8, the J call TRBJ2-5, with 14 bases that match TRBD2. The V gene's germline CDR1 is SGHVS and CDR2 FQNEAQ. With 5 bases clipped from V and 5 bases from J, the junction kept 1 base outside the gene matches. The CDR3 has 14 residues. For the CDR3, the DNA is TGTGCCAGCAGCAGACTAGCGGGAGGGGAGACCCAGTACTTC. This encodes CASSRLAGGETQYF.

This clone has only a few counts. V usage is TRBV29-1 and J usage is TRBJ1-3; D is ambiguous. Per the germline V gene, CDR1 is SQVTM and CDR2 is ANQGSEA. This CDR3 is 13 amino acids long. CDR3 coding DNA: TGCAGTGCTGCGGAGTACTCTGGAAACACCATATATTTT. Translation: CSAAEYSGNTIYF.

Regarding this clone: In the same sample, other DNA sequences code for this CDR3. The chain uses TRBV7-2 and TRBJ2-2; D might be TRBD2 (5 bases). V lost 1 base and J 4 bases, leaving 7 bases between the germline ends. Germline V lookup: CDR1 SGHTA, CDR2 FQGNSA. CDR3 length: 14 amino acids. CDR3 sequence reads: CASSLGGGTGELFF. DNA of the CDR3: TGTGCCAGCAGCTTAGGCGGAGGCACCGGGGAGCTGTTTTTT.

This clone has only a few counts. V and J are TRBV5-6 and TRBJ2-5, with D uncertain. CDR1 is SGHDT, CDR2 YYEEEE, per germline. The CDR3 runs 13 residues. V shed 0 bases and J shed 3 bases, with 6 bases lying between them. The CDR3 region has the DNA TGTGCCAGCAGCTTGGGTTCAGAAGAGACCCAGTACTTC. Protein: CASSLGSEETQYF.

The chain combines TRBV18 with TRBJ2-1; 8 bases are shared with TRBD2. Losses at the gene ends were 5 bases for V and 8 bases for J; bases not matched to a gene: 5. Per the germline V gene, CDR1 is KGHSH and CDR2 is LQKENI. The length of the CDR3 is 13 residues. The CDR3 DNA reads TGTGCCAGCTCAGACGGGGGGGCCTATGAGCAGTTCTTC. Protein: CASSDGGAYEQFF.

The chain carries TRBV21-1 and TRBJ1-5. TRBV21-1 is designated a pseudogene. The CDR3 is made up of 14 amino acids. This CDR3 is CASMAGHSNQPQHF. In nucleotides, the CDR3 is TGTGCCAGCATGGCGGGGCATAGCAATCAGCCCCAGCATTTT.